This T cell receptor beta chain comes out of a study of long-term antiretroviral therapy in people with HIV. No fewer than two post-ART and no fewer than one pre-ART PBMC samples existed for each donor. The germline CDR1 and CDR2 sequences are SEHNR and FQNEAQ (reference sequence). This CDR3 contains 12 residues. V shed 5 bases and J 8 bases; nucleotides not matched to a gene: 5. Samples were assayed with immunoSEQ v3.0 at survey level. Profiling relied on immunoSEQ multiplex PCR, and the TCRdb table lists in-frame clones only, not all of them. Of fewer than 25,000 clones in the sample, approximately 86% are singletons; the top ten hold around 15%.

The chain has TRBV7-9 and TRBJ1-1; 7 bases are shared with TRBD1. The TCR was taken from a man between 50 and 59 years old with HIV. The material sequenced was unsorted PBMCs, taken 1.2 years after starting antiretroviral therapy. CDR3 DNA: TGTGCCAGCAGCATTGGACAGGTGGAAGCTTTCTTT. This sequence encodes CASSIGQVEAFF.